This T cell receptor beta chain was retrieved from a study of Graves' ophthalmopathy and Graves' hyperthyroidism. Disease in donors with ophthalmopathy had moderate-to-severe activity, CAS ≥3, NOSPECS ≥4 and under 3 months' duration. In its sample, this clonotype was seen many times. For repertoire sequencing, the TCR beta CDR3 regions were amplified from RNA transcripts. After a first-round RT-PCR with HTBI primers, a second-round multiplex PCR was run. TCRdb reprocessed the multiplex PCR reads via MiXCR and lists one record per CDR3 protein. This table holds under 400,000 distinct CDR3 sequences, 15% to 20% found once. The sequenced sample was peripheral blood. This sequence was found in an adult man with Graves' ophthalmopathy.

CDR3 coding DNA: TGTGCCAGCAGCTTAGGAACGGACACTGAAGCTTTCTTT. It codes for CASSLGTDTEAFF. The rearrangement uses TRBV7-3 and TRBJ1-1; D call uncertain. The CDR3 contains 13 residues. CDR1 SGHTA and CDR2 FQGTGA come from the germline V gene. V lost 2 bases and J 3 bases, leaving 7 bases between the germline ends.